This record covers a single TCR beta chain. The data are from a study of blood T cell repertoires in COVID-19. Study information: Nucleic acid was either cDNA or gDNA, and it came from T cells, B-cell-depleted T cells, or PBMCs.

Original data processing: Counts of nucleated cells, estimated from reference gene primer amplification, were obtained. Here immunoSEQ multiplex PCR was the method, and the copy in TCRdb shows in-frame clones only, minus some. That table is the source of V, J and clone size, and D and trimming were worked out from the DNA. The table includes 58,000 or so clones, about 74% detected once. The CDR3 has 16 residues. With V trimmed by 0 bases and J by 2 bases, 3 bases remained unmatched. Germline CDR1 is MGHRA and CDR2 is YSYEKL. This chain links TRBV4-1 with TRBJ2-1, with 8 bases lining up with TRBD2. The material sequenced was peripheral blood. The source of this sequence is a woman older than 75 with acute or convalescent COVID-19. In DNA form, the CDR3 reads TGCGCCAGCAGCCAAGACGGGACTAGGGCCTACAATGAGCAGTTCTTC. Translated: CASSQDGTRAYNEQFF.